This T cell receptor beta chain was obtained from a study of blood T cells in healthy people across ages. Overall study: The template switching approach captured approximately one barcoded beta molecule for every two T cells. General study results and limits: Observed TCR beta diversity showed a strong correlation with the percentage of naive T cells as measured by flow cytometry. Researchers judged that diversity estimates from one million T cells fell short of true values.

The use of a sample-barcoded 5' primer and a J-beta primer mix characterized a second PCR of roughly 7 to 12 cycles. Tags on each cDNA molecule came from a template-switch adaptor with 12 random nucleotides. In TCRdb, the 5' RACE reads were re-called with MiXCR into one record per CDR3 protein. Among 580,000 or so distinct CDR3 sequences listed, around 50% were seen once. V was clipped by 8 bases and J by 7 bases; unmatched bases: 8. The CDR3 is 13 amino acids. On this clonotype itself: What it binds is not known.

This TCR came from a man at least 80 years old in good health. V is TRBV12-3 or TRBV12-4 and J is TRBJ1-5; 7 bases fit TRBD1. Sample: blood. The CDR3 spells CASALTGDQPQHF. The CDR3 DNA reads TGTGCCAGCGCCCTTACAGGGGACCAGCCCCAGCATTTT.